This TCR beta chain was identified in a study of graft-versus-host responses after intestinal transplantation. CDR3 length equals 17 residues. Germline V gene data show CDR1 as LNHDA and CDR2 as SQIVND (reference sequence). Trimming took 8 bases from V and 3 from J; bases not matched to a gene: 16. Assay: immunoSEQ multiplex PCR; the TCRdb copy retains only in-frame clones and omits some. The sample yields 150,000 or so clones, over 90% seen once. Regarding the study as a whole: Early post-transplant HvG declines tracked with peak circulating GvH clone levels.

Turning to this clone: Its cognate antigen is unknown.

The sequences come from unstimulated CD4+ T cells sorted from spleen or lymph node cells, collected before intestinal transplant. The receptor was derived from a human donor who received an intestinal transplant. The chain recombines TRBV19 with TRBJ1-5, with 7 bases fitting TRBD1. The CDR3 nucleotides are TGTGCCAGTTGTGTCACCGATGGAGGGGGCAACAATCAGCCCCAGCATTTT. It yields the protein CASCVTDGGGNNQPQHF.